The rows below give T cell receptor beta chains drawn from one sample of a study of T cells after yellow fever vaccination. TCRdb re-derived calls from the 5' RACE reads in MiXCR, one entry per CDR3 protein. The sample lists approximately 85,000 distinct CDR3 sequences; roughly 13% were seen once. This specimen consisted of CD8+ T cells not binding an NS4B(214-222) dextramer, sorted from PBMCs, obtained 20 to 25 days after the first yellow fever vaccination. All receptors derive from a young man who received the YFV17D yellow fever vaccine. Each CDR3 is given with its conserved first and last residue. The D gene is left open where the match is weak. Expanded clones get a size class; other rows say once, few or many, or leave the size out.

TGTGCCAGCAGCGCTAACGACAGGTTAAACACTGAAGCTTTCTTT,CASSANDRLNTEAFF,TRBV7-9,-,TRBJ1-1,few
TGTGCCAGCAGCCCGCCGGGTGTCGAGACCCAGTACTTC,CASSPPGVETQYF,TRBV11-2,-,TRBJ2-5,few
TGTGCCATCTCAGTAACAGGTGTTGGAAGCTACACCTTC,CAISVTGVGSYTF,TRBV6-6,-,TRBJ1-2,few
TGTGCCAGCAGGAACGGGGACTTGCCGACACAAGAGACCCAGTACTTC,CASRNGDLPTQETQYF,TRBV12-3/TRBV12-4,-,TRBJ2-5,-
TGCAGTGCCCACGGGACTACCTACGAGCAGTACTTC,CSAHGTTYEQYF,TRBV20-1,TRBD2,TRBJ2-7,many
TGTGCCAGCAGGTTAGCGGGGGGGAAGGCCCGCCAAGAGACCCAGTACTTC,CASRLAGGKARQETQYF,TRBV6-5,TRBD2,TRBJ2-5,-
TGCGCCAGCAGCTTGGATAGGACAGGAGCTCTCTACGCTCAGTACTTC,CASSLDRTGALYAQYF,TRBV5-1,TRBD1,TRBJ2-7,few
TGTGCCACCCCAGATCGGACTGAAGCTTTCTTT,CATPDRTEAFF,TRBV13,-,TRBJ1-1,-
TGTGCCAGCAGCCCCCCCCAGGACACCGGGGAGCTGTTTTTT,CASSPPQDTGELFF,TRBV7-2,-,TRBJ2-2,few
TGTGCCAGCAGTTACCTCCAAGGTGTGGCCAACGTCCTGACTTTC,CASSYLQGVANVLTF,TRBV6-5,-,TRBJ2-6,few
TGTGCCAGCACAAGTGGGGCGAACACCGGGGAGCTGTTTTTT,CASTSGANTGELFF,TRBV7-2,-,TRBJ2-2,-
TGTGCCAGCAGTTTCAGGGTTACTGAAGCTTTCTTT,CASSFRVTEAFF,TRBV6-2/TRBV6-3,-,TRBJ1-1,few